This T cell receptor beta chain was retrieved from a study of blood T cells in healthy people across ages. The second PCR ran about 6 to 12 cycles with a sample-barcoded 5' primer and J-beta primers. TCRdb passed the 5' RACE reads through MiXCR, listing each CDR3 protein once. The sample consists of over 1,500,000 distinct CDR3 sequences, around half of them appearing once. The V gene lost 5 bases and the J gene lost 1 base, with 15 bases spanning the gap. The CDR3 consists of 16 residues. This clonotype was picked up a small number of times. Sequencing input: blood. The sequence was obtained from a woman aged 40 to 55 in good health. This chain connects TRBV12-3 or TRBV12-4 to TRBJ2-1; no clear D. The CDR3 spells CASSPSGSLSYNEQFF. The CDR3 DNA is TGTGCCAGCAGTCCCTCGGGCTCGCTGTCCTACAATGAGCAGTTCTTC.